Listed here is a single T cell receptor beta chain. Its antigen is as yet unknown. These data belong to a study of T cells in localized non-small cell lung cancer. Germline V gene lookup returns CDR1 SGHTA and CDR2 FQGTGA. Between the trimmed V and J ends, which lost 5 bases and 0 bases, there was a span of 13 bases. The CDR3 runs to 16 residues. Study findings and constraints: Compared with tumor, uninvolved adjacent lung displayed greater T cell clonality, ranking highest overall. Researchers found a median roughly 56 of the top 100 tumor clones in adjacent lung.

The protocol was immunoSEQ multiplex PCR, while the TCRdb copy is restricted to in-frame clones and leaves out a portion. The sample records just under 30,000 clones, 80% to 90% being singletons. V and J are TRBV7-3 and TRBJ2-2; D call uncertain. Here the sequenced sample was peripheral blood, taken before any cancer treatment. The receptor comes from a woman between 35 and 75 years old with stage I lung adenocarcinoma. CDR3 bases: TGTGCCAGCAGCGTCCACAGAGTTACGAACACCGGGGAGCTGTTTTTT. It encodes CASSVHRVTNTGELFF.